In this sample, the clone carrying this TCR beta chain turned up many times. The antigen remains unidentified. The data were taken from a study of shared clonotypes between healthy human individuals. Overall study findings and caveats: A handful of donors had roughly 5% of their naive CD4 clonotypes in common. Non-shared clonotypes had lower generation probabilities than clonotypes shared by all four sorted-subset donors. Clonotype sharing among donors was expected to depend on sequencing depth.

All donors qualified as healthy HIV-negative adults and had experienced no recent acute infections or vaccinations. Produced via immunoSEQ multiplex PCR; TCRdb's table is partial and in-frame only. Counted here are some 89,000 clones, under 80% occurring once; the ten biggest clones make up 45%. CDR1 LGHNA and CDR2 YSLEER come from the germline V gene. This CDR3 is 14 amino acids long. Trimming removed 0 bases at V and 13 bases at J, with 16 bases between. This clonotype was sampled from a man aged 25 to 45 in good health. The specimen was memory CD8+ T cells sorted from blood. Subset: CD45RO+ cells pooled with CCR7-negative TemRA cells. The rearrangement links TRBV4-3 to TRBJ2-1; no firm D call. The CDR3 nucleotides read TGCGCCAGCAGCCAAGATCTGGGAACTCTTTATCAGTTCTTC. Residues: CASSQDLGTLYQFF.